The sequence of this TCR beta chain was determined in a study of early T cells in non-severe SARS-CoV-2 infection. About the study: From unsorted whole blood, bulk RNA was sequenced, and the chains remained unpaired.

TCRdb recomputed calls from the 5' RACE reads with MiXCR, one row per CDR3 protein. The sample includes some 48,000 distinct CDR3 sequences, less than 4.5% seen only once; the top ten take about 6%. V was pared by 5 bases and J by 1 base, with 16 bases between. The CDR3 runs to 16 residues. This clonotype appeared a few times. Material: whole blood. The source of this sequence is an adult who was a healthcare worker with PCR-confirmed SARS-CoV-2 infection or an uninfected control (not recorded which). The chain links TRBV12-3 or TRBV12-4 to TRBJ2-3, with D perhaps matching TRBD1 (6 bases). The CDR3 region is CASSPDLTGRTDTQYF. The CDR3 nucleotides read TGTGCCAGCAGTCCAGATCTGACAGGACGCACAGATACGCAGTATTTT.